This T cell receptor beta chain was sequenced for a study of metastatic and nonmetastatic thyroid tumors. Every patient underwent thyroid surgery untreated. TCRdb recomputed clones from the PCR reads via MiXCR. Of 30,000 to 40,000 clones in the sample, roughly a sixth were seen once. This clone was counted many times. The sequence was obtained from a female donor with papillary thyroid cancer or a benign thyroid nodule (not recorded which). Some clones in this sample may be carry-over from other donors' samples. Sequencing used blood.

CDR3 nucleotides: TGTGCCACCAGTGATCGGCTAGCGGAGGAGACCCAGTACTTC. This sequence encodes CATSDRLAEETQYF. The chain carries TRBV24-1 and TRBJ2-5; 7 positions agree with TRBD2. After removal of 3 bases from V and 5 bases from J, the junction contained 5 bases not matched to a gene. CDR1 KGHDR and CDR2 SFDVKD come from the germline V gene. This CDR3 spans 14 amino acids.